The sequence of this TCR beta chain was determined in a study of cytomegalovirus exposure and HLA in healthy donors. Study conclusions and caveats: As was reported, the classifier diagnosed cytomegalovirus status with high specificity and sensitivity. Looking again later, the authors saw that most CMV-associated TCR beta chains seemed HLA-restricted.

Comment on this clone: Antigen specificity is unknown.

The PCR was carried out with 60 Vbeta primers and 13 Jbeta primers. Some clones are missing from TCRdb's copy, which holds only in-frame ones; the method was immunoSEQ multiplex PCR. The repertoire holds some 130,000 clones, with about 71% as singletons. This CDR3 contains 16 residues. Trimming cost V 0 bases and J 2 bases, with 9 bases left between them. CDR1 is SGDLS, CDR2 YYNGEE, per germline. The TCR comes from an older woman in good health and CMV-seropositive. The chain uses TRBV9 and TRBJ2-6, with D possibly being TRBD2 (5 bases). Sequenced material: PBMCs. The CDR3 region is CASSVDGIPGANVLTF. The CDR3 coding sequence is TGTGCCAGCAGCGTAGACGGGATTCCTGGGGCCAACGTCCTGACTTTC.